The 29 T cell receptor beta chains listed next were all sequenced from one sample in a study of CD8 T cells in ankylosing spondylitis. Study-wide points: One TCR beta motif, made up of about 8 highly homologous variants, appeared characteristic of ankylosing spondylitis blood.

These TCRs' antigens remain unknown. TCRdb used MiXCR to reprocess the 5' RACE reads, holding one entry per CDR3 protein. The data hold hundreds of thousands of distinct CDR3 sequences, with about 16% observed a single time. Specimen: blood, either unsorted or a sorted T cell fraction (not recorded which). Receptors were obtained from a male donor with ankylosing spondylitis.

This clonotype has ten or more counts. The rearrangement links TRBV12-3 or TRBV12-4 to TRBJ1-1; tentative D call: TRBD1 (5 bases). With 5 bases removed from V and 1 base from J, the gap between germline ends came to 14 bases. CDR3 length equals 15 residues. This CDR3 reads CASSPPPGSNTEAFF. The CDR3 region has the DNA TGTGCCAGCAGTCCCCCGCCAGGGTCGAACACTGAAGCTTTCTTT.

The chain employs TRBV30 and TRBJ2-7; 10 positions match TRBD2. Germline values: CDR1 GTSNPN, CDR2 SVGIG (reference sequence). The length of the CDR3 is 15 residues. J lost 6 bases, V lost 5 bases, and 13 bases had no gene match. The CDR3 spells CAWGPAGGPFLEQYF. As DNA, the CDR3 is TGTGCCTGGGGACCAGCGGGAGGGCCCTTTCTCGAGCAGTACTTC.

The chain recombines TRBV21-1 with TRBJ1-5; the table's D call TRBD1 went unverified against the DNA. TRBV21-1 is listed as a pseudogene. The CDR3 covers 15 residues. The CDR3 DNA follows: TGTGCCAGCAGCAAACGATCAGGGTATAGTCAGCCCCAGCATTTT. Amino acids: CASSKRSGYSQPQHF.

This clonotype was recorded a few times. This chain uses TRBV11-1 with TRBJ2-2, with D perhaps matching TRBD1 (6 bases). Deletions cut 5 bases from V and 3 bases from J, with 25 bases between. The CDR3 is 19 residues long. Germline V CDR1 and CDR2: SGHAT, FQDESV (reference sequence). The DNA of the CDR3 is TGTGCCAGCAGCGAGAGCATAATTGGTCGCAGGGGAGACACCGGGGAGCTGTTTTTT. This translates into CASSESIIGRRGDTGELFF.

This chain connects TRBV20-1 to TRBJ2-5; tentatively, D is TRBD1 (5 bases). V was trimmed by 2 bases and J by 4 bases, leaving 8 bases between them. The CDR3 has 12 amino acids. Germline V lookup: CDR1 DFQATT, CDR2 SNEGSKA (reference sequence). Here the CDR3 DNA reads TGCAGTGCTAGAAGGGGTTTAGAGACCCAGTACTTC. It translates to CSARRGLETQYF.

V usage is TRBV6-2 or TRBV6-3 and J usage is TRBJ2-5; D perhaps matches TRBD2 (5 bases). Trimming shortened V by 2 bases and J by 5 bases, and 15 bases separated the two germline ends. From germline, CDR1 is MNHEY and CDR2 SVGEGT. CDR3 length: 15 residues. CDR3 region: CASSYQTGRGETQYF. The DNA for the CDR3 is TGTGCCAGCAGTTACCAGACCGGCCGAGGGGAGACCCAGTACTTC.

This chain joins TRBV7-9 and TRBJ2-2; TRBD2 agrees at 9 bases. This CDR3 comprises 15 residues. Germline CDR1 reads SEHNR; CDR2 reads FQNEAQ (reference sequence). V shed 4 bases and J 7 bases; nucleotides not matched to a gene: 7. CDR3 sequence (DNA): TGTGCCAGCAGCTCCGGGACTAGCTACAGCGGGGAGCTGTTTTTT. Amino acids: CASSSGTSYSGELFF.

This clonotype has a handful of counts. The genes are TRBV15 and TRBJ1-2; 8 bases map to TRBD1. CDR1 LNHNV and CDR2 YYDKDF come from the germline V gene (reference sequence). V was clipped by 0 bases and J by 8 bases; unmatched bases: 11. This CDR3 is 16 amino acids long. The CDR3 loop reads CATSRDRTGSLGGYTF. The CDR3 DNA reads TGTGCCACCAGCAGAGATCGGACAGGGTCCCTCGGAGGCTACACCTTC.

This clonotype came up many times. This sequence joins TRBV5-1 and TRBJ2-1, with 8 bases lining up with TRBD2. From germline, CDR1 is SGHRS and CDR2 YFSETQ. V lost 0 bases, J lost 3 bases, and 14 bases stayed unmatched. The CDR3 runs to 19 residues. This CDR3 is CASSLVYVTGGPGYNEQFF. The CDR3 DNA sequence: TGCGCCAGCAGCTTGGTGTATGTGACGGGAGGGCCCGGCTACAATGAGCAGTTCTTC.

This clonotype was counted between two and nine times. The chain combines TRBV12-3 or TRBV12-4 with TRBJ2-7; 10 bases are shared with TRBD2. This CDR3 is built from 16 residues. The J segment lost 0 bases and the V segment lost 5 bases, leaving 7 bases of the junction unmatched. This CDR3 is CASSPERTSGSYEQYF. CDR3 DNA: TGTGCCAGCAGTCCGGAAAGGACTAGCGGCTCCTACGAGCAGTACTTC.

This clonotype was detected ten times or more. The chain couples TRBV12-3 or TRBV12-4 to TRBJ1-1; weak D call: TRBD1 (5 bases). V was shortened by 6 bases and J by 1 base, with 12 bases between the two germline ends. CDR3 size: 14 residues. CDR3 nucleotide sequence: TGTGCCAGCAGCGGACTGGGGGGGAACACTGAAGCTTTCTTT. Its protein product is CASSGLGGNTEAFF.

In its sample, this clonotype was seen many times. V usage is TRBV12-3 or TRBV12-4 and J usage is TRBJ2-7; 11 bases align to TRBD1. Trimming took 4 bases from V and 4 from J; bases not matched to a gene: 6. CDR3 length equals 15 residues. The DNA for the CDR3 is TGTGCCAGCAGTTCCTGGGACAGGGGGAGTTACGAGCAGTACTTC. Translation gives CASSSWDRGSYEQYF.

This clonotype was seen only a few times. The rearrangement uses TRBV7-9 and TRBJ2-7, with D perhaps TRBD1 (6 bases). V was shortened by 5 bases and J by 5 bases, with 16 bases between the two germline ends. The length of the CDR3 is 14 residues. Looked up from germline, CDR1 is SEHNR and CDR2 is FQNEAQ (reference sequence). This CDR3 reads CASSPGQGSNEQYF. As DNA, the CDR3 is TGTGCCAGCAGCCCCGGTCAGGGGAGTAACGAGCAGTACTTC.

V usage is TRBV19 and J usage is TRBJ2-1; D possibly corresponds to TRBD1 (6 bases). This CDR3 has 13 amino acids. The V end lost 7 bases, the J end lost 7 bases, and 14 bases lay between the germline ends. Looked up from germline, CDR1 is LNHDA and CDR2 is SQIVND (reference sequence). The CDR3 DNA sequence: TGTGCCAGTATGGGGGCGAACCGGAATGAGCAGTTCTTC. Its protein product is CASMGANRNEQFF.

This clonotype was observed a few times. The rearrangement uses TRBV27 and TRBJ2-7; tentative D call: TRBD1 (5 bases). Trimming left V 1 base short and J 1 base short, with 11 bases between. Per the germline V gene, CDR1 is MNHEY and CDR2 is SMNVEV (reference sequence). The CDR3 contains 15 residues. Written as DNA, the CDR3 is TGTGCCAGCAGTTTATTTCCAGGGCAGTCCTACGAGCAGTACTTC. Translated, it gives CASSLFPGQSYEQYF.

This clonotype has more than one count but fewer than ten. DNA for the CDR3: TGTGCCAGCAGCTTATGGGGTCTAGCGACCTACAATGAGCAGTTCTTC. Amino acid sequence: CASSLWGLATYNEQFF. The chain combines TRBV11-2 with TRBJ2-1; a weak D match, TRBD2 (6 bases). The ends were cut back, 2 bases at V and 2 bases at J, with 13 bases in the middle. In germline, CDR1 is SGHAT, CDR2 FQNNGV. The length of the CDR3 is 16 residues.

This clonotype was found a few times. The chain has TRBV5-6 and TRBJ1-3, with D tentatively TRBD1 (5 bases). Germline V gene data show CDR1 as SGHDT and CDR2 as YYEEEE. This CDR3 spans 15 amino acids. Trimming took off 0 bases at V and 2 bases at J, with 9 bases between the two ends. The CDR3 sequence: CASSLGPGTGNTIYF. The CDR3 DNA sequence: TGTGCCAGCAGCTTGGGTCCAGGGACTGGAAACACCATATATTTT.

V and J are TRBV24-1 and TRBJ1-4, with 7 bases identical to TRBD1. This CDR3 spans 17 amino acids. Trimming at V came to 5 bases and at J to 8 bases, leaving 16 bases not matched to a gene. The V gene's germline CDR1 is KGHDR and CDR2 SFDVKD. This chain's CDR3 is CATSVRVSGGGEEKLFF. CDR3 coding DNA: TGTGCCACCAGTGTACGTGTGTCAGGGGGTGGTGAGGAAAAACTGTTTTTT.

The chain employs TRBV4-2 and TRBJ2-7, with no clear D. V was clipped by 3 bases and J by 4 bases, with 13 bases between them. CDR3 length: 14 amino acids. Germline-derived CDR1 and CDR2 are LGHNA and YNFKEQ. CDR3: CASSHGFGKYEQYF. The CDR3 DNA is TGTGCCAGCAGCCATGGTTTTGGAAAGTACGAGCAGTACTTC.

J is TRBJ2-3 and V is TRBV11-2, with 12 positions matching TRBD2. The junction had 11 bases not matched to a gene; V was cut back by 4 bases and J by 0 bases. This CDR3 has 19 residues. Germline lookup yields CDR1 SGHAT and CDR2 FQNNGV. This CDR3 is CASSSPPGLAGPSTDTQYF. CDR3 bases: TGTGCCAGCAGCTCCCCTCCGGGACTAGCGGGCCCTAGCACAGATACGCAGTATTTT.

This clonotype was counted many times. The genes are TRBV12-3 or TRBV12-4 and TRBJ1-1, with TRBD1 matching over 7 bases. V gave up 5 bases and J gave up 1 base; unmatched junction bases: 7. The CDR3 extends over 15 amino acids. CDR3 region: CASSPRQGGNTEAFF. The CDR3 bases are TGTGCCAGCAGTCCCCGACAGGGCGGGAACACTGAAGCTTTCTTT.

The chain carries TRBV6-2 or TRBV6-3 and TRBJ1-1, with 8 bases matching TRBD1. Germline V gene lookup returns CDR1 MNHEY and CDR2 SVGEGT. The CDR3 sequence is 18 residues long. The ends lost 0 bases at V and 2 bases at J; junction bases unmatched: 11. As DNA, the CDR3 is TGTGCCAGCAGTTACTCCCGGGACAGGTTATACGGAAACACTGAAGCTTTCTTT. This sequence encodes CASSYSRDRLYGNTEAFF.

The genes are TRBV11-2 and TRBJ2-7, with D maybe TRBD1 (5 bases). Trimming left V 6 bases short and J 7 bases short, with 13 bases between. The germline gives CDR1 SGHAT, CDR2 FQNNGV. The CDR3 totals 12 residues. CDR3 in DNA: TGTGCCAGCAGGCCAGGGTTGGGGGAGCAGTACTTC. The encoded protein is CASRPGLGEQYF.

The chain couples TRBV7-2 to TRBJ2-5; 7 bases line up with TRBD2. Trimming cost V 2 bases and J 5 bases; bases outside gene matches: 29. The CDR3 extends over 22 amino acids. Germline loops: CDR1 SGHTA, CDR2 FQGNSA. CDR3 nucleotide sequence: TGTGCCAGCAGCTTACTGGCCGCGCGGGAGAGAGAGTGGTTGGGACTCAGGGAGACCCAGTACTTC. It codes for CASSLLAAREREWLGLRETQYF.

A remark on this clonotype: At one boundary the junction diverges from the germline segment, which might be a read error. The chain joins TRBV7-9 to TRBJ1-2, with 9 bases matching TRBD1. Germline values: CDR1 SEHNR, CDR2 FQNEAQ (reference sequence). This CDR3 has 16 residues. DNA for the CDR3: TGTGCCAGCAGCTTAGACACAGGGGGCTTTAACTATAGCTACACCTTC. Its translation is CASSLDTGGFNYSYTF.

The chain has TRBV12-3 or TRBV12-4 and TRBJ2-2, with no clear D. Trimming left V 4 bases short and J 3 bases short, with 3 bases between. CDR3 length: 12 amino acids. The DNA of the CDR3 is TGTGCCAGCAGTTCCGACACCGGGGAGCTGTTTTTT. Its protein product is CASSSDTGELFF.

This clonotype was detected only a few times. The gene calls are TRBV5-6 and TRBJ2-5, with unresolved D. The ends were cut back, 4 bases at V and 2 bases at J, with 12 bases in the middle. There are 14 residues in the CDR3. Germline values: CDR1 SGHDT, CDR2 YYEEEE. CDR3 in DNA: TGTGCCAGCAGCCTGGCGGTCAGGCAAGAGACCCAGTACTTC. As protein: CASSLAVRQETQYF.

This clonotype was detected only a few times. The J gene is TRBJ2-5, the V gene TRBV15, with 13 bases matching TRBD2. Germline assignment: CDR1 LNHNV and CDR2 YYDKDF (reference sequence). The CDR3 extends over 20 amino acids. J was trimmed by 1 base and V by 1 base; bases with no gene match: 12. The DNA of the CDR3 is TGTGCCACCAGCAGAGTTCTTCCCGGGACTAGCGGGGACGCCCAAGAGACCCAGTACTTC. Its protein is CATSRVLPGTSGDAQETQYF.

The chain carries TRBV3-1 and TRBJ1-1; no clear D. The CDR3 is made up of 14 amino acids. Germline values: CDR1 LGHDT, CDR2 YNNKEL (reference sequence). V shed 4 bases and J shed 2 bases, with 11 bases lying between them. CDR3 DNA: TGTGCCAGCAGCCCTTTAGACATCAACACTGAAGCTTTCTTT. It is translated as CASSPLDINTEAFF.